This T cell receptor beta chain comes out of a study of blood T cell repertoires in COVID-19 (dated by TCRdb to the early 2020s). Some background on the complete study: Collaborator samples came from the United States, Italy and Spain and covered acute and convalescent phases of COVID-19. The samples were drawn from the first 160 participants of the ongoing ImmuneRACE study and from about 1,200 subjects provided by 6 global collaborators. The repertoires were made available in a free public database intended to serve as a resource for research on the immune response to SARS-CoV-2. A de-identified subject ID, COVID-19 status, age in years and sex were almost always included in the sample metadata. Where available, HLA class I and class II types were obtained from metadata supplied by the sample provider rather than from assay-based typing. The prospective study material was composed of cDNA or gDNA derived from T cells, B-cell-depleted T cells, or PBMCs. Subjects who had been exposed to COVID-19, were actively infected with it, or had recovered from it provided the deeply sampled blood TCRbeta repertoires that made up the dataset.

From its cysteine to its phenylalanine, the CDR3 spans 14 amino acids. The sequence is cut down to CDR3 DNA, 42 bases in frame from base 1. Trimming costs V 5 bases and J 7 bases, and their ends lie 15 bases apart. The germline V gene provides CDR1 MGHDK and CDR2 SYGVNS. General study outcomes and caveats: How much clinical and demographic metadata was included differed by source and by participant, and the metadata was provided uncurated.

Participants in the prospective study were enrolled through a virtual design, were aged about 18 to 100 years, and lived in 24 United States geographic areas. Cohort assignment in the prospective study relied on participant-reported clinical history from a screening survey and a study questionnaire. In the prospective study, mobile phlebotomists collected whole blood, serum and a nasopharyngeal or oropharyngeal swab from each participant. Over an approximately 2-month period, participants in the prospective study had the option of providing additional blood draws and questionnaires. Before DNA extraction, prospective study blood samples were shipped either frozen or at room temperature. TCRbeta CDR3 regions were amplified from genomic DNA using the immunoSEQ Assay, a bias-controlled multiplex PCR. On the study's bioinformatics: The number of nucleated cells in each sample was estimated from the amplification of reference gene primers within the assay. To quantify the absolute abundance of each unique TCRbeta CDR3 rearrangement, sequence reads were collapsed and filtered. For each sample, productive Simpson clonality was calculated as the square root of Simpson's diversity index over productive rearrangements. TCRdb provides this immuneACCESS table in a form limited to in-frame rearrangements. Some clones are lacking; in checked studies, under half of them reflect an unresolved V gene, and why the rest are absent is not known. V and J calls and clone size are those listed in that table; D and trimming were worked out from the DNA. The table for this sample lists about 50,000 clones; approximately 80% of them were counted only once. In total, the top ten clones hold about 6.1% of the sample.

To note about this clone: Which antigen it targets is not known. The sample holds no much larger clone one base away, and base qualities are not on file.

Rearrangement joined TRBV25-1 to TRBJ2-4; TRBD1 is a possible D gene, resting on 5 matching bases. The material sequenced was PBMCs or T cells enriched from blood (not recorded which). The clonotype comes from a woman between 45 and 65 years old with acute COVID-19. The CDR3 here reads CASSTNQGVNIQYF. At the DNA level, the sequence is TGTGCCAGCAGTACAAACCAGGGTGTCAACATTCAGTACTTC.